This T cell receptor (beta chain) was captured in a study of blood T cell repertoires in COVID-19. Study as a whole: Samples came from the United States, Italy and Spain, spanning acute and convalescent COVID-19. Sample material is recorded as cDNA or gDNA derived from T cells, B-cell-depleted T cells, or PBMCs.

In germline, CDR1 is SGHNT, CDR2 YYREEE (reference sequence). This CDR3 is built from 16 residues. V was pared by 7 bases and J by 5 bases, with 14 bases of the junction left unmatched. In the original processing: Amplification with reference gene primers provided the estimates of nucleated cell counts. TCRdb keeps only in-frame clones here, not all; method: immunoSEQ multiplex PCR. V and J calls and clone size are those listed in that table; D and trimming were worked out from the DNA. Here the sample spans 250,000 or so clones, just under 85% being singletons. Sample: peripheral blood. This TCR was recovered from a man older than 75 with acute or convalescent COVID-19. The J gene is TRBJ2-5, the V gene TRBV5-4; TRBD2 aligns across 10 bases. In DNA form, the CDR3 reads TGTGCCAGCCGATTAGGAGCGGGGGGGCCGGAGGAGACCCAGTACTTC. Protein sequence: CASRLGAGGPEETQYF.